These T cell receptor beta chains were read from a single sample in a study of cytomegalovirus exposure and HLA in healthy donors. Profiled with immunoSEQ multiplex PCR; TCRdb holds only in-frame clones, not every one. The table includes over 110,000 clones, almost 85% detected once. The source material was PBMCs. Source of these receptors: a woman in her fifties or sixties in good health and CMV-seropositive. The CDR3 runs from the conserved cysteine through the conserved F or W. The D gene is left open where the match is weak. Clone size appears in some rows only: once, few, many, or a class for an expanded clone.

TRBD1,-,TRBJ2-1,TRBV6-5,TGTGCCAGCAGCCGGGACAGTTACAATGAGCAGTTCTTC,CASSRDSYNEQFF
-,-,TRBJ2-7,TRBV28,TGTGCCAGCAGTTCGTGGCCGGTTTCGGGAGAGCAGTACTTC,CASSSWPVSGEQYF
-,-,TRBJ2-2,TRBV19,TGTGCCAGTAGTAAGCGTCGAGCCGGGGAGCTGTTTTTT,CASSKRRAGELFF
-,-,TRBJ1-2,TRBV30,TGTGCCTGGAGTGCCCACAGCTCTGGCTACACCTTC,CAWSAHSSGYTF
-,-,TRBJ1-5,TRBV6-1,TGTGCCAGCAGTGAAAGAACCTCGCGGCCCCAGCATTTT,CASSERTSRPQHF
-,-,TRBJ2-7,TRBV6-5,TGTGCCAGCAGATCTGGGGGAGGCGAGCAGTACTTC,CASRSGGGEQYF
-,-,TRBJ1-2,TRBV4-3,TGCGCCAGCAGCCCTCACCCGGGGGGAACCTATGGCTACACCTTC,CASSPHPGGTYGYTF
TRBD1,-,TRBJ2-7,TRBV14,TGTGCCAGCAGACCGGGACAGACCTACGAGCAGTACTTC,CASRPGQTYEQYF
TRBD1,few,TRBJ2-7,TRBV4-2,TGTGCCAGCAGCCAAACAACCGGGACAGGGGGCCTGGAGCAGTACTTC,CASSQTTGTGGLEQYF
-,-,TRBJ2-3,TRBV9,TGTGCCAGCAGCTCCATGTGGGACACCACAGATACGCAGTATTTT,CASSSMWDTTDTQYF
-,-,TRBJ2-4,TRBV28,TGTGCCAGCAGTTTATCCCAGATAGCCAAAAACATTCAGTACTTC,CASSLSQIAKNIQYF
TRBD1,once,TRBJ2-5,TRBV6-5,TGTGCCAGCAGCTCCGGGACAGGGGGCGAGACCCAGTACTTC,CASSSGTGGETQYF
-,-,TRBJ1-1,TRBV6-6,TGTGCCAGCAGCGATCCGGGGGTTCCGAACACTGAAGCTTTCTTT,CASSDPGVPNTEAFF
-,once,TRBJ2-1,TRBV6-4,TGTGCCAGCAGTGTAGAACTAGCTTCCAATGAGCAGTTCTTC,CASSVELASNEQFF
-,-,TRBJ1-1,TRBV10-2,TGCGCCAGCAGTGAGTCGAAGACAGCGAACACTGAAGCTTTCTTT,CASSESKTANTEAFF
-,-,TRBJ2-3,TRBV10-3,TGTGCCATCAGTGAGACTAGCCTAGATACGCAGTATTTT,CAISETSLDTQYF
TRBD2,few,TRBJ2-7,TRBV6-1,TGTGCCAGCACGCCTAGCGGGGGGTACGAGCAGTACTTC,CASTPSGGYEQYF
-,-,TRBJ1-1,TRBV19,TGTGCCTCCCAAAGGACAGCTATGAACACTGAAGCTTTCTTT,CASQRTAMNTEAFF
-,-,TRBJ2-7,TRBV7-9,TGTGCCACCCAGGGGGGCTCCTACGAGCAGTACTTC,CATQGGSYEQYF
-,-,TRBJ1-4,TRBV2,TGTGCCAGCGGGGTCCGGGAGGGACTGTTTTTT,CASGVREGLFF
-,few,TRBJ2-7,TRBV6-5,TGTGCCAGCAGACCCGGACTATACTCCTACGAGCAGTACTTC,CASRPGLYSYEQYF
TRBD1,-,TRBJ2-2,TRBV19,TGTGCCAGTAGTCCCGGGACAGGGGGCGGCACCGGGGAGCTGTTTTTT,CASSPGTGGGTGELFF
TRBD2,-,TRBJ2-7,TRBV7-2,TGTGCCAGCAGCTCCCGACTAGCGGGAGCTTCCTACGAGCAGTACTTC,CASSSRLAGASYEQYF
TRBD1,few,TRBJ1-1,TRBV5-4,TGTGCCAGCAGCTGGGACAGGGGGCTAACTGAAGCTTTCTTT,CASSWDRGLTEAFF
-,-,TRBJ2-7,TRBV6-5,TGTGCCAGCAGTTACGGCAGGGAGCAGTACTTC,CASSYGREQYF
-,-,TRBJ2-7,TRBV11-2,TGTGCCAGCAGCTTAGCCGGAGGGAGGTACGAGCAGTACTTC,CASSLAGGRYEQYF
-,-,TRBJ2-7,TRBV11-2,TGTGCCAGCAGCTTAGGGCAGGTGACCTACGAGCAGTACTTC,CASSLGQVTYEQYF
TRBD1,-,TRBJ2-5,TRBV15,TGTGCCACCACCCCTACCGGACAGGGGAAGGGAGAGACCCAGTACTTC,CATTPTGQGKGETQYF
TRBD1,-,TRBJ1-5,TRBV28,TGTGCCAGCAGTTTCCCGCCAGGGGGAACCGTCAATCAGCCCCAGCATTTT,CASSFPPGGTVNQPQHF